Each of the 5 T cell receptor beta chains below was sequenced from the same sample in a study of cytomegalovirus exposure and HLA in healthy donors. PCR was performed using 60 Vbeta and 13 Jbeta primers. Profiled with immunoSEQ multiplex PCR; TCRdb holds only in-frame clones, not every one. The sample consists of around 200,000 clones, about three quarters of them appearing once. The material sequenced was PBMCs. The receptor set was obtained from a man between 18 and 35 years old in good health and CMV-seronegative.

V gene TRBV28 combines with J gene TRBJ1-5; 7 positions match TRBD1. CDR3 size: 15 residues. Germline V gives CDR1 MDHEN, CDR2 SYDVKM. V was pared by 2 bases and J by 2 bases, with 3 bases of the junction left unmatched. CDR3 bases: TGTGCCAGCAGTTTACGTGGACAGGGCAATCAGCCCCAGCATTTT. This gives the protein CASSLRGQGNQPQHF.

The chain is built from TRBV5-4 and TRBJ1-4; 8 bases agree with TRBD1. Per germline, CDR1 SGHNT and CDR2 YYREEE (reference sequence). The CDR3 sequence is 14 residues long. The junction had 3 bases not matched to a gene; V was cut back by 1 base and J by 7 bases. The chain's CDR3 is CASSLPDRGEKLFF. Written as DNA, the CDR3 is TGTGCCAGCAGCTTGCCCGACAGGGGTGAAAAACTGTTTTTT.

V is TRBV5-1 and J is TRBJ2-1, with 8 nucleotides matching TRBD1. Per the germline V gene, CDR1 is SGHRS and CDR2 is YFSETQ. V lost 5 bases to trimming and J lost 6 bases; unmatched junction nucleotides: 7. This CDR3 has 14 residues. CDR3: CASRPGQGSNEQFF. CDR3 DNA: TGCGCCAGCAGACCCGGACAGGGTAGCAATGAGCAGTTCTTC.

The V and J genes are TRBV11-2 and TRBJ1-5; a possible D gene is TRBD1 (6 bases). Trimming took 5 bases from V and 2 from J, leaving 16 bases between them. The CDR3 contains 16 residues. The germline gives CDR1 SGHAT, CDR2 FQNNGV. The CDR3, as DNA: TGTGCCAGCAGCCATGGACAGCGATGGGGCAATCAGCCCCAGCATTTT. It yields the protein CASSHGQRWGNQPQHF. Together with reference TRBV11-2 and TRBJ1-5, the CDR3 gives the full variable domain: EAGVAQSPRYKIIEKRQSVAFWCNPISGHATLYWYQQILGQGPKLLIQFQNNGVVDDSQLPKDRFSAERLKGVDSTLKIQPAKLEDSAVYLCASSHGQRWGNQPQHFGDGTRLSIL.

This rearrangement joins TRBV7-2 to TRBJ1-6; 7 nucleotides agree with TRBD1. The CDR3 totals 17 residues. Germline V gene lookup returns CDR1 SGHTA and CDR2 FQGNSA. V gave up 5 bases and J gave up 7 bases; unmatched junction bases: 14. The CDR3 DNA follows: TGTGCCAGCAGCGTGTCGGCCTCCGGGACAGTGAATTCACCCCTCCACTTT. This encodes CASSVSASGTVNSPLHF.